The present entry profiles one TCR beta chain with its context. Its antigen is undetermined. Germline CDR1 SGHDN, CDR2 FVKESK. After removal of 2 bases from V and 3 bases from J, the junction contained 9 bases not matched to a gene. This CDR3 region has 16 residues. Sample-barcoded 5' priming and a J-beta primer mix drove a second PCR of roughly 7 to 11 cycles. TCRdb fed the 5' RACE reads into MiXCR, producing one record per CDR3 protein. The sample lists hundreds of thousands of distinct CDR3 sequences, 29% occurring once. This sample is part of a study of blood T cells in healthy people across ages. Study-wide points: Long-lived donors had more naive CD4+ cells and higher diversity than aged donors. TCR beta diversity tracked closely with naive T cell percentage. Total diversity from one million sequenced T cells was likely underestimated.

This clonotype was sampled from a woman of 80 years or more in good health. Material for sequencing was blood. The chain is built from TRBV14 and TRBJ1-1; 7 bases are shared with TRBD1. The DNA of the CDR3 is TGTGCCAGCAGCCAATTACAGGGGCTGGAGGACACTGAAGCTTTCTTT. It encodes CASSQLQGLEDTEAFF.